These T cell receptor beta chains were read from a single sample in a study of response to subunit inactivated influenza vaccine. TCRdb independently ran MiXCR on the RT-PCR reads; one entry per CDR3 protein. The data hold 800,000 or so distinct CDR3 sequences, with 21% observed a single time. The specimen was PBMCs from blood, collected 5 days after vaccination. The receptors stem from a man aged 50 to 59 who received an inactivated influenza vaccine. Both conserved end residues are part of each CDR3. Fields, in order: J gene, V gene, clone size, D gene, CDR3 protein, CDR3 DNA. A D gene is named only where the DNA matches it firmly. Only some rows state a clone size, as once, few, many or a class for expanded clones.

j_call: TRBJ2-5
v_call: TRBV20-1
clone_size: NA
d_call: NA
cdr3_aa: CSAPSALAGVIGETQYF
cdr3_nt: TGCAGTGCACCCTCCGCCCTAGCCGGCGTCATAGGGGAGACCCAGTACTTC

j_call: TRBJ2-3
v_call: TRBV7-2
clone_size: many
d_call: NA
cdr3_aa: CASSFGARGTDTQYF
cdr3_nt: TGTGCCAGCAGCTTTGGGGCACGCGGCACAGATACGCAGTATTTT

j_call: TRBJ1-3
v_call: TRBV20-1
clone_size: NA
d_call: TRBD1
cdr3_aa: CSASFRDRVIGNTIYF
cdr3_nt: TGCAGTGCCTCATTCCGGGACAGGGTTATCGGAAACACCATATATTTT

j_call: TRBJ2-7
v_call: TRBV6-1
clone_size: NA
d_call: TRBD2
cdr3_aa: CASSPWPSGRANEQYF
cdr3_nt: TGTGCCAGCAGTCCTTGGCCTAGCGGGAGGGCGAACGAGCAGTACTTC

j_call: TRBJ2-7
v_call: TRBV5-1
clone_size: many
d_call: NA
cdr3_aa: CASSLGWGSSYEQYF
cdr3_nt: TGCGCCAGCAGCTTGGGGTGGGGGAGCTCCTACGAGCAGTACTTC

j_call: TRBJ1-4
v_call: TRBV5-5
clone_size: NA
d_call: NA
cdr3_aa: CASSSLQGSEKLFF
cdr3_nt: TGTGCCAGCAGCTCTCTCCAGGGGTCTGAAAAACTGTTTTTT

j_call: TRBJ2-7
v_call: TRBV29-1
clone_size: NA
d_call: NA
cdr3_aa: CSVTGGKGTYEQYF
cdr3_nt: TGCAGCGTCACTGGGGGGAAAGGAACCTACGAGCAGTACTTC

j_call: TRBJ1-5
v_call: TRBV24-1
clone_size: few
d_call: NA
cdr3_aa: CATSEDNRVSNQPQHF
cdr3_nt: TGTGCCACCAGTGAGGATAACAGGGTTAGCAATCAGCCCCAGCATTTT

j_call: TRBJ1-6
v_call: TRBV6-1
clone_size: few
d_call: TRBD1
cdr3_aa: CASSSTGTFYNSPLHF
cdr3_nt: TGTGCCAGCAGCTCGACAGGGACATTTTATAATTCACCCCTCCACTTT

j_call: TRBJ2-2
v_call: TRBV20-1
clone_size: NA
d_call: TRBD1
cdr3_aa: CCARNPGTGALSGELFF
cdr3_nt: TGCTGTGCTAGGAATCCCGGGACAGGGGCCTTATCTGGGGAGCTGTTTTTT

j_call: TRBJ2-2
v_call: TRBV5-1
clone_size: NA
d_call: NA
cdr3_aa: CASSGTSGWTGELFF
cdr3_nt: TGCGCCAGCAGCGGAACGAGCGGGTGGACCGGGGAGCTGTTTTTT

j_call: TRBJ2-2
v_call: TRBV4-2
clone_size: few
d_call: NA
cdr3_aa: CASSHTFSDTGELFF
cdr3_nt: TGTGCCAGCAGTCACACGTTCTCTGACACCGGGGAGCTGTTTTTT

j_call: TRBJ2-5
v_call: TRBV7-2
clone_size: few
d_call: NA
cdr3_aa: CASSLVGQGGETQYF
cdr3_nt: TGTGCCAGCAGCTTAGTGGGCCAGGGTGGCGAGACCCAGTACTTC